This TCR beta chain was observed in a study of blood T cell repertoires in COVID-19. The germline gives CDR1 MNHEY, CDR2 SVGAGI. Trimming shortened V by 9 bases and J by 1 base, and 7 bases separated the two germline ends. This CDR3 region has 13 residues. Data came from immunoSEQ multiplex PCR; TCRdb stores just in-frame clones and leaves some out. The sample has under 500,000 clones; about 85% are singletons. Participants' own reports of clinical history determined their cohort assignment. This sequence joins TRBV6-5 and TRBJ1-6; D is possibly TRBD1 (6 bases). The sample taken for sequencing was PBMCs or T cells enriched from blood (not recorded which). This TCR came from a woman between 18 and 29 years old with acute COVID-19. The CDR3 nucleotides read TGTGCCAGTCAGGGGTCCTATAATTCACCCCTCCACTTT. It yields the protein CASQGSYNSPLHF.